The clone carrying this T cell receptor (beta chain) appeared many times. Its antigen is currently unknown. This record comes from a study of neurological immune-mediated disorders. The starting material, 2 million PBMCs stored at -80 C, gave rise to the unsorted libraries. Study-level results: The most TCR clonal expansion was seen in HTLV-1-associated myelopathy, whereas the least was seen in multiple sclerosis, below the level in healthy controls. Sharing of CDR3 amino acid sequences among expanded clones across subjects was absent, suggesting private repertoires in all groups.

Every sequencing run produced over 160 million TCR-beta sequences, and the sequences from any one run covered 15-18 subjects. TCRdb ran MiXCR on the 5' RACE reads and lists one entry per CDR3 protein. This sample has tens of thousands of distinct CDR3 sequences, with roughly 17% found just once. V was clipped by 5 bases and J by 3 bases, with 10 bases between them. Germline V gene data show CDR1 as DFQATT and CDR2 as SNEGSKA (reference sequence). The CDR3 runs to 12 residues. This clonotype originated in a woman aged 40 to 50 in good health. Material for sequencing was PBMCs. The rearrangement joins TRBV20-1 to TRBJ1-1, with a tentative D call TRBD1 (5 bases). CDR3 residues: CSARRGDTEAFF. For the CDR3, the DNA is TGCAGTGCTCGGAGGGGTGACACTGAAGCTTTCTTT.